The clone carrying this T cell receptor (beta chain) was seen once. As yet, its antigen is unknown. Clones were read by immunoSEQ multiplex PCR, and TCRdb kept only the in-frame ones, dropping some. The sample records over 25,000 clones, approximately 83% being singletons. The data belong to a study of vaccination effects on CD4 cells after COVID-19. Background on the study: Post-vaccine sampling took place a median of 72 days after the second dose.

The germline V gene encodes CDR1 MDHEN and CDR2 SYDVKM. The V and J ends lost 3 bases and 1 base, in that order; junction bases with no gene match: 5. The CDR3 is 15 residues long. Study-level findings and limits: Clones of infection and vaccine origin contracted markedly late after vaccination. Sampling in the study covered few convalescent patients and included no early post-infection timepoints.

Expansion of antigen-specific CD4+ T cells with viral peptide pools was carried out by the ViraFEST assay before sequencing. It was after 10 days of culture that CD4+ T cells were isolated. Two doses of BNT162b2 or mRNA-1273 vaccine were administered to participants. Days 3 and 7 were when half the medium was replaced with IL-2 medium. V gene TRBV28 combines with J gene TRBJ1-1; 7 bases map to TRBD1. Source: CD4+ T cells from PBMCs cultured with HCoV-NL63 spike peptides, taken after COVID-19 vaccination. The receptor was isolated from a human donor who received a COVID-19 vaccine. Some clones in this sample may be carry-over from other donors' samples. As DNA, the CDR3 is TGTGCCAGCAGTTTGCGACAGGGAGGGAACACTGAAGCTTTCTTT. It specifies CASSLRQGGNTEAFF.